This T cell receptor beta chain was sequenced in a study of identifying expanded T cells in peripheral blood. This clone came up once. Clones were read by immunoSEQ multiplex PCR, and TCRdb kept only the in-frame ones, dropping some. The sample contains over 85,000 clones, more than 70% of which appear only once. Germline assignment: CDR1 LNHDA and CDR2 SQIVND (reference sequence). V lost 0 bases, J lost 4 bases, and 13 bases lay in between. CDR3 length: 16 amino acids. The clonotype was recovered from a person aged 18 to 75 in good health. Sequencing used blood. The chain combines TRBV19 with TRBJ1-5; TRBD1 is a possible D gene (5 bases). The CDR3 here is CASSIDSGTLNQPQHF. In DNA form, the CDR3 reads TGTGCCAGTAGTATAGATTCCGGGACCTTAAATCAGCCCCAGCATTTT. The full variable domain, rest sourced from reference TRBV19 and TRBJ1-5, is DGGITQSPKYLFRKEGQNVTLSCEQNLNHDAMYWYRQDPGQGLRLIYYSQIVNDFQKGDIAEGYSVSREKKESFPLTVTSAQKNPTAFYLCASSIDSGTLNQPQHFGDGTRLSIL.